The rows below give T cell receptor beta chains drawn from one sample of a study of blood T cell repertoires in COVID-19. Clones were read by immunoSEQ multiplex PCR, and TCRdb kept only the in-frame ones, dropping some. The table records around 250,000 clones, around 81% of them present only once. Sequencing was done on a sample of peripheral blood. The receptors stem from a young man who had recovered from COVID-19. Each CDR3 is given with its conserved first and last residue. Fields, in order: V gene, J gene, CDR3 protein.

TRBV10-3	TRBJ2-4	CAIGTGENIQYF
TRBV6-5	TRBJ1-4	CASKSRVEEKLFF
TRBV4-2	TRBJ1-2	CASSQDADRFDYGYTF
TRBV29-1	TRBJ1-2	CSVPRGPLIYGYTF
TRBV28	TRBJ1-3	CASSPGTAEGNTIYF
TRBV12-3/TRBV12-4	TRBJ2-3	CASSLKEADTQYF
TRBV2	TRBJ2-3	CASRTFGGAGADTQYF
TRBV28	TRBJ2-4	CASSPQGVGNIQYF
TRBV19	TRBJ1-1	CASSIGQRNTEAFF
TRBV5-6	TRBJ2-1	CASSLGPGQGGDEQFF
TRBV7-2	TRBJ2-1	CASSLSGQGHDEQFF
TRBV4-1	TRBJ1-5	CASSQVPTNGNQPQHF
TRBV10-3	TRBJ1-1	CANPNADRADTEAFF
TRBV24-1	TRBJ1-2	CATSDGTGSSYTF
TRBV11-2	TRBJ2-2	CASSLVLAGGHGELFF
TRBV7-3	TRBJ2-1	CASSLLGTEYNEQFF
TRBV28	TRBJ1-2	CASSSTGQGKGYTF
TRBV7-2	TRBJ1-3	CASSYDNSGNTIYF
TRBV9	TRBJ2-2	CASSVAGGPDTGELFF
TRBV5-1	TRBJ1-2	CASSLETTGNYGYTF
TRBV15	TRBJ2-3	CATSRDRGTEVADTQYF
TRBV28	TRBJ1-2	CASSQRVDGYTF
TRBV9	TRBJ2-4	CASSGDLLDIQYF
TRBV18	TRBJ2-1	CASSSKTGNNEQFF
TRBV9	TRBJ2-2	CASSVGGDPGGTGELFF
TRBV6-5	TRBJ2-2	CASSYSTSGGAGELFF
TRBV6-5	TRBJ2-2	CASSYDRGNTGELFF
TRBV15	TRBJ2-2	CATSLRGATGELFF
TRBV6-6	TRBJ1-1	CASSSYKAGLNTEAFF
TRBV19	TRBJ2-3	CASSILAGASTDTQYF
TRBV5-6	TRBJ2-7	CASSLGGGEGYEQYF
TRBV2	TRBJ2-4	CASSQQAGCYF
TRBV24-1	TRBJ2-1	CATSDLGLAGDDEQFF
TRBV11-2	TRBJ2-1	CASTQRTVSYNEQFF
TRBV30	TRBJ1-1	CAWARPGHQPGTEAFF
TRBV7-2	TRBJ1-6	CASSFRGGDNGSPLHF
TRBV29-1	TRBJ2-5	CSVEFRVAPQETQYF
TRBV24-1	TRBJ2-3	CATSDLAGGYTDTQYF
TRBV12-3/TRBV12-4	TRBJ2-1	CATGNEPYNEQFF
TRBV10-3	TRBJ2-5	CAISAQRETQYF
TRBV6-6	TRBJ1-5	CASTRHGRDSNQPQHF
TRBV18	TRBJ1-4	CASSLAGDEKLFF
TRBV14	TRBJ1-3	CASSQVGSGNTIYF
TRBV5-1	TRBJ1-2	CASSLADSGARGYTF
TRBV4-2	TRBJ1-2	CATAGTGGYGYTF
TRBV28	TRBJ1-6	CASSQGDMSSYNSPLHF
TRBV18	TRBJ1-2	CASSRGTPTGYTF
TRBV5-1	TRBJ2-7	CASSLDLQGEQYF
TRBV2	TRBJ2-7	CASIVFTGVEVDEQYF
TRBV5-1	TRBJ1-6	CASRSEYNSPLHF
TRBV5-6	TRBJ2-7	CASSVMAPGLAYEQYF
TRBV19	TRBJ2-1	CASSLYHGGAYNEQFF
TRBV5-3	TRBJ2-3	CARRGTSIVSTDTQYF